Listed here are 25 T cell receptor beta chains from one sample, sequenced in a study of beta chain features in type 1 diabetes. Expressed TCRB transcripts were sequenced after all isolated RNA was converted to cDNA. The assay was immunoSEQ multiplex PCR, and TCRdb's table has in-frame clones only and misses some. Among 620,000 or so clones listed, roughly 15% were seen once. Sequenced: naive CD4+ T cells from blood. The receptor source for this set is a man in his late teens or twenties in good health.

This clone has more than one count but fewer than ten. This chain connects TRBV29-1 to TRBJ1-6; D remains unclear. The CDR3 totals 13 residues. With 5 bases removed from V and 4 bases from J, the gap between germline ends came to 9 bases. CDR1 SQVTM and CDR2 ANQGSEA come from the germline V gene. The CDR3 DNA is TGCAGCGTTTTACAGCAGTATAATTCACCCCTCCACTTT. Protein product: CSVLQQYNSPLHF.

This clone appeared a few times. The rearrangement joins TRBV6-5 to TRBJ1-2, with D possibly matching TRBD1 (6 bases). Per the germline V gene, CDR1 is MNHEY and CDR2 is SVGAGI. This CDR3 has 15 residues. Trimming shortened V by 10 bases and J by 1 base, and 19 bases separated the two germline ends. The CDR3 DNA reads TGTGCCACCGCCCAAGGGGGGACTCATAACTATGGCTACACCTTC. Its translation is CATAQGGTHNYGYTF.

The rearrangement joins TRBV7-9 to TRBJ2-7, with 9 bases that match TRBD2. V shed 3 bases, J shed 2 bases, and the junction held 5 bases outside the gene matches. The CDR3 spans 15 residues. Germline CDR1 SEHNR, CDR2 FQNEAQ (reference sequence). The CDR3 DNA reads TGTGCCAGCAGCTTTAGGAGCGGGAGGCCCTACGAGCAGTACTTC. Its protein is CASSFRSGRPYEQYF.

CDR3 bases: TGTGCCAGCTCCCCAACGGGCCAACGCGTGTCAACCCAGTACTTC. This encodes CASSPTGQRVSTQYF. J is TRBJ2-5 and V is TRBV6-5; unclear D gene. Germline CDR1 reads MNHEY; CDR2 reads SVGAGI. This CDR3 has 15 residues. V gave up 8 bases and J gave up 8 bases, with 24 bases separating them.

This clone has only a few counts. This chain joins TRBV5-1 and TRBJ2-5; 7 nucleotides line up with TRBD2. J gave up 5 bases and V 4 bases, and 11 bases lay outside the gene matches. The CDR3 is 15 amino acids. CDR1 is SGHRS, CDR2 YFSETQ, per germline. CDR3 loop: CASSPAGESSETQYF. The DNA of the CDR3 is TGCGCCAGCAGCCCGGCGGGGGAATCTTCGGAGACCCAGTACTTC.

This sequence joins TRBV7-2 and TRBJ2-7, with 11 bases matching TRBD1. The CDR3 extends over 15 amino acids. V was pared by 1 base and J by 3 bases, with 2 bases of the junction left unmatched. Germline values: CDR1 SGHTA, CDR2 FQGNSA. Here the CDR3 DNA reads TGTGCCAGCAGCTTAGTTGGGACAGGGGGCTACGAGCAGTACTTC. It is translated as CASSLVGTGGYEQYF.

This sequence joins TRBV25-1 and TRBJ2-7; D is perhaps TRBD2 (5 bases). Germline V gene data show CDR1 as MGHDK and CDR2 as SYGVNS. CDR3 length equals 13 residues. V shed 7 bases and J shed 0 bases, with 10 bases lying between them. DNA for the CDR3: TGTGCCAGCACGAAAGGGAGCTCCTACGAGCAGTACTTC. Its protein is CASTKGSSYEQYF.

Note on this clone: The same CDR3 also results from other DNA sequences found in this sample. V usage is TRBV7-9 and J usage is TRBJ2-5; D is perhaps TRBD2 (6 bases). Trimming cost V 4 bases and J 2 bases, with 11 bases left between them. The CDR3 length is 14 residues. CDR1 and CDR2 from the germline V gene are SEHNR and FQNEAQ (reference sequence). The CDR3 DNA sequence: TGTGCCAGCAGCTCGCGGGGAAATCAAGAGACCCAGTACTTC. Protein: CASSSRGNQETQYF.

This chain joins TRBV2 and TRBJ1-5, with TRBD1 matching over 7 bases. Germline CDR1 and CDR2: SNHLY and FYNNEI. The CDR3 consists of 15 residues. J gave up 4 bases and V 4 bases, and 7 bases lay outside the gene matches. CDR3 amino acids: CASSALTGTNQPQHF. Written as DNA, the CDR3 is TGTGCCAGCAGTGCCCTGACAGGGACGAATCAGCCCCAGCATTTT.

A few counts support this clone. The CDR3 loop reads CASSAYRPYSNQPQHF. CDR3 coding DNA: TGTGCCAGCAGTGCTTACAGACCTTATAGCAATCAGCCCCAGCATTTT. The chain links TRBV27 to TRBJ1-5; D gene ambiguous. V lost 5 bases and J lost 0, with 14 bases in between. The CDR3 totals 16 residues. Germline loops: CDR1 MNHEY, CDR2 SMNVEV (reference sequence).

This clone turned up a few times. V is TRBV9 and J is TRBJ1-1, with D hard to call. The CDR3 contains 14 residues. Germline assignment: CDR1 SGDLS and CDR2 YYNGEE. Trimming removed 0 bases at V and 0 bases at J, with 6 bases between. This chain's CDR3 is CASSVAGMNTEAFF. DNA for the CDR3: TGTGCCAGCAGCGTAGCTGGGATGAACACTGAAGCTTTCTTT.

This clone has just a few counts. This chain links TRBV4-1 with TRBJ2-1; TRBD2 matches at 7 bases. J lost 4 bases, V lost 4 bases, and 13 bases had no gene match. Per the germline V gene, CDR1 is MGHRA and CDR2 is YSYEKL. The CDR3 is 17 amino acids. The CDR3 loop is CASSLKRGGRTYNEQFF. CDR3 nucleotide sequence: TGCGCCAGCAGCCTTAAACGCGGGGGACGGACATACAATGAGCAGTTCTTC.

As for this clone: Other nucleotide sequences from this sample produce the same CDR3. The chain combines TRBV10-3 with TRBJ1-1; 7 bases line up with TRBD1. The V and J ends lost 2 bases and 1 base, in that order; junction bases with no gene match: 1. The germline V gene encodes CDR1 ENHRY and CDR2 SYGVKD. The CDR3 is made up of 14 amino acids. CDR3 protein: CAISERDRNTEAFF. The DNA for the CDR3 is TGTGCCATCAGTGAGCGGGACAGGAACACTGAAGCTTTCTTT.

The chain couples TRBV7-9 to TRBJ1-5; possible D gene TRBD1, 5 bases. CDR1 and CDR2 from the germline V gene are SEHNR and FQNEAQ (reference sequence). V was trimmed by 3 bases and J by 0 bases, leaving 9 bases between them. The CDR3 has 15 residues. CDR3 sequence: CASSLGGYSNQPQHF. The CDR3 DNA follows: TGTGCCAGCAGCTTGGGGGGGTATAGCAATCAGCCCCAGCATTTT.

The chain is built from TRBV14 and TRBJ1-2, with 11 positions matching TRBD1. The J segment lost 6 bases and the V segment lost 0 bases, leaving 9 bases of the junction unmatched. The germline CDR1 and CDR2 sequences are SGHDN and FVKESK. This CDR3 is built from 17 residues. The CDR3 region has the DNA TGTGCCAGCAGCCAAGATCCCCGGACAGGGGGCGTAAATGGCTACACCTTC. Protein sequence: CASSQDPRTGGVNGYTF.

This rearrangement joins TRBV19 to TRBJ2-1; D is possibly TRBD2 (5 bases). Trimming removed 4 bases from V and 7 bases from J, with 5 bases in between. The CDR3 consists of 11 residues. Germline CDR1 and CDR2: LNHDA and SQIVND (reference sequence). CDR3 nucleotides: TGTGCCAGTAGTAGGGAGAATGAGCAGTTCTTC. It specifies CASSRENEQFF.

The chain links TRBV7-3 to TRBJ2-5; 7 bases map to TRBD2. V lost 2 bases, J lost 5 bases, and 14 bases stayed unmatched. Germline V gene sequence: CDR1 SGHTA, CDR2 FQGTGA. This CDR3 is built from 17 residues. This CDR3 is CASSLAASGGARETQYF. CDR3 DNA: TGTGCCAGCAGCTTAGCGGCTAGCGGAGGGGCTCGGGAGACCCAGTACTTC.

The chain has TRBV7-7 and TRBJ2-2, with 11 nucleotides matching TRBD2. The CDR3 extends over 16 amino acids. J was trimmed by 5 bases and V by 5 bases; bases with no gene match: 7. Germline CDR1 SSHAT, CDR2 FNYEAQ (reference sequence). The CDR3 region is CASSESRLAGTGELFF. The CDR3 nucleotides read TGTGCCAGCAGCGAATCGAGACTAGCGGGAACCGGGGAGCTGTTTTTT. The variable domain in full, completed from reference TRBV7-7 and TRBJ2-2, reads GAGVSQSPRYKVTKRGQDVTLRCDPISSHATLYWYQQALGQGPEFLTYFNYEAQPDKSGLPSDRFSAERPEGSISTLTIQRTEQRDSAMYRCASSESRLAGTGELFFGEGSRLTVL.

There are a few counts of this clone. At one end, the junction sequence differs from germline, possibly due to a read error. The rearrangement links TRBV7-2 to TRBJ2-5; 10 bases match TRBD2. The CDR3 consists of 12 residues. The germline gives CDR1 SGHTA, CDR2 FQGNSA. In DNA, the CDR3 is TGTGCCAGCAGCTTAGAAGCGGGAGGGCCAGACTTC. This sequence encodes CASSLEAGGPDF.

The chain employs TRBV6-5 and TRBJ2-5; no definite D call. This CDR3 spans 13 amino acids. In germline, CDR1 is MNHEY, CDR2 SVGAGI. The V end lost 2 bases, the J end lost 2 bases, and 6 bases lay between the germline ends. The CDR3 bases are TGTGCCAGCAGTTACGGTTTACAAGAGACCCAGTACTTC. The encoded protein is CASSYGLQETQYF.

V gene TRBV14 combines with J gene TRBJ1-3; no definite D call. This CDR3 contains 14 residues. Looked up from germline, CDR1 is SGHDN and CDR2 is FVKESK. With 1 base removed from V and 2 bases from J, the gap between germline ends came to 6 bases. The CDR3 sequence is CASSQASAGNTIYF. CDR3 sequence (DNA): TGTGCCAGCAGCCAAGCCAGCGCTGGAAACACCATATATTTT.

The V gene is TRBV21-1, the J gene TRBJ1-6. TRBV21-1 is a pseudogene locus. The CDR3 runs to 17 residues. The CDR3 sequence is CASSKASRRQLNSPLHF. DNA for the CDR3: TGTGCCAGCAGCAAAGCAAGTCGGAGGCAGCTCAATTCACCCCTCCACTTT.

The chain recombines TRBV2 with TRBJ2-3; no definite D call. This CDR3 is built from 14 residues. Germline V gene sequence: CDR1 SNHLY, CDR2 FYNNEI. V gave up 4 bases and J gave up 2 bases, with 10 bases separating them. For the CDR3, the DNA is TGTGCCAGCAGTGCGATGGCCCTCACAGATACGCAGTATTTT. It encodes CASSAMALTDTQYF. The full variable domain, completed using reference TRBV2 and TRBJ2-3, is EPEVTQTPSHQVTQMGQEVILRCVPISNHLYFYWYRQILGQKVEFLVSFYNNEISEKSEIFDDQFSVERPDGSNFTLKIRSTKLEDSAMYFCASSAMALTDTQYFGPGTRLTVL.

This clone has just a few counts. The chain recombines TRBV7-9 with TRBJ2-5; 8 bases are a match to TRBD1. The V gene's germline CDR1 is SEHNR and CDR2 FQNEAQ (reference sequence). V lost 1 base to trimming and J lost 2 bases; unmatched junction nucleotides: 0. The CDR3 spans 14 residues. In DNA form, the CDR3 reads TGTGCCAGCAGCTTAGGGACAGGGCAAGAGACCCAGTACTTC. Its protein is CASSLGTGQETQYF.

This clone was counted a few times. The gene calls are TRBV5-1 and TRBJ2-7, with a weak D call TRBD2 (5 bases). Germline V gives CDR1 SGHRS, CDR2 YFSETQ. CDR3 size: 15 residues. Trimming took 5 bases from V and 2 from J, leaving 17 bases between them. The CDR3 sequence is CASRLRPELAYEQYF. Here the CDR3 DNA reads TGCGCCAGCAGATTGAGGCCGGAACTAGCCTACGAGCAGTACTTC.